The clone carrying this T cell receptor (beta chain) was counted a few times. TCRdb re-called the reads through MiXCR, storing one row per CDR3 protein. This table holds some 300,000 distinct CDR3 sequences, 15% to 20% found once. This sample was included in a study of T cell repertoires in cytomegalovirus infection. Study information: Based on public TCR beta signatures, there were indications of CMV infection and of a matching HLA type.

V lost 3 bases and J 1 base, leaving 13 bases between the germline ends. Germline lookup yields CDR1 DFQATT and CDR2 SNEGSKA (reference sequence). The CDR3 is 15 amino acids. The sequence came from a human donor in good health (CMV status not recorded). Some clones in this sample may be carry-over from other donors' samples. The sequenced sample was PBMCs. The J gene is TRBJ1-3, the V gene TRBV20-1, with D maybe TRBD1 (6 bases). In DNA, the CDR3 is TGCAGTGCTAGGGAACAACAGGGTTCTGGAAACACCATATATTTT. It encodes CSAREQQGSGNTIYF.